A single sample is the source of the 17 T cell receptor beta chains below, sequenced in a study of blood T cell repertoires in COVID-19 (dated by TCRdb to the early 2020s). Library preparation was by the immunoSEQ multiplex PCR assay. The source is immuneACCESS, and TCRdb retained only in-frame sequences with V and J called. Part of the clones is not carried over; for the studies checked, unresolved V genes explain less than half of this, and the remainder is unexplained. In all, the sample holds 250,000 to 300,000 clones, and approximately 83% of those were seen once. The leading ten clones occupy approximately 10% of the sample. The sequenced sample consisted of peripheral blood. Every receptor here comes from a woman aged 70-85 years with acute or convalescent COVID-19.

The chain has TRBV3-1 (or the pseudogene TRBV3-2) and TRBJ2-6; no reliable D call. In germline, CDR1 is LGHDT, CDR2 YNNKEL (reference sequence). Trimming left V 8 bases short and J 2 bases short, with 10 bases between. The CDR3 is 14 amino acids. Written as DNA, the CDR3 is TGTGCCAGCGGATTCGAGGCTGGGGCCAACGTCCTGACTTTC. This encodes CASGFEAGANVLTF.

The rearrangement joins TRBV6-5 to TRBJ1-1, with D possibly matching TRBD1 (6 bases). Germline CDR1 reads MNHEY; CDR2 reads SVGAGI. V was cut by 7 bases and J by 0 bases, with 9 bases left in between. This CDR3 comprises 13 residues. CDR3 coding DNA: TGTGCCAGCAAACGGGACATGAACACTGAAGCTTTCTTT. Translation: CASKRDMNTEAFF.

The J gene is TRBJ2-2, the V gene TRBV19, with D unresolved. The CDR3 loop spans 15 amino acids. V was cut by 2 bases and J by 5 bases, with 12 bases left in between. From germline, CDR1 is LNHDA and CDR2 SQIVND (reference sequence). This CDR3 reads CASSIRRRGTGELFF. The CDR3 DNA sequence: TGTGCCAGTAGTATAAGGCGGAGAGGAACCGGGGAGCTGTTTTTT.

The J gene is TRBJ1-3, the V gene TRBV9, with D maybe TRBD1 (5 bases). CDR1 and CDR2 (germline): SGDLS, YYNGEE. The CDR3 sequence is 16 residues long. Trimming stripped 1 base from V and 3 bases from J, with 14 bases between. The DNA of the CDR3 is TGTGCCAGCAGCGTATCGGGGGTAGAATATGGAAACACCATATATTTT. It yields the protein CASSVSGVEYGNTIYF.

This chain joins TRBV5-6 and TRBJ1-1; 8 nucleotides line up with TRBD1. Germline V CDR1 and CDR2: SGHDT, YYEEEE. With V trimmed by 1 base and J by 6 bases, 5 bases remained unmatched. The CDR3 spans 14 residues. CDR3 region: CASSLIGQGSEAFF. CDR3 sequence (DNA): TGTGCCAGCAGCTTGATCGGACAGGGCTCTGAAGCTTTCTTT.

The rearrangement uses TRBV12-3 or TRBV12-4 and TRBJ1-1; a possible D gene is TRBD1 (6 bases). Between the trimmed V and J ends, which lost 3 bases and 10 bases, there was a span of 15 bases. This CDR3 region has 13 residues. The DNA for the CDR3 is TGTGCCAGCAGTTTGGACAGCCTGGACCCAGCTTTCTTT. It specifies CASSLDSLDPAFF.

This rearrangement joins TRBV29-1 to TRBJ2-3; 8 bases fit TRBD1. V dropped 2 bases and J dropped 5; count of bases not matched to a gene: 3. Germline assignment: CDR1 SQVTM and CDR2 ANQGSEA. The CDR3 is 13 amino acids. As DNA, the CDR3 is TGCAGCGTTGAACAGGGGGCCAGAGATACGCAGTATTTT. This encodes CSVEQGARDTQYF.

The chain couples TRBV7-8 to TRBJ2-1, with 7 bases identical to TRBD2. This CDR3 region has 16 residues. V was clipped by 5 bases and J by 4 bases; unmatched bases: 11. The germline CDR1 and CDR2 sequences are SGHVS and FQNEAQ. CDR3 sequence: CASSLQQASGYNEQFF. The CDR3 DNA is TGTGCCAGCAGCCTCCAGCAGGCTAGCGGTTACAATGAGCAGTTCTTC.

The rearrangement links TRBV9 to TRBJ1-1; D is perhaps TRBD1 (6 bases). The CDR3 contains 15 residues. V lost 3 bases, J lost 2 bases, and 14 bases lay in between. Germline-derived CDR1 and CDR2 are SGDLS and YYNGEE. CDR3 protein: CASSDRTGLNTEAFF. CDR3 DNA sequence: TGTGCCAGCAGCGACAGAACAGGGCTAAACACTGAAGCTTTCTTT.

This CDR3 is CASSQPTGGFREKLFF. CDR3 DNA: TGCGCCAGCAGCCAACCGACAGGGGGCTTCAGGGAAAAACTGTTTTTT. The V and J genes are TRBV4-1 and TRBJ1-4; 10 bases line up with TRBD1. This CDR3 comprises 16 residues. CDR1 and CDR2 from the germline V gene are MGHRA and YSYEKL. J gave up 8 bases and V 2 bases, and 8 bases lay outside the gene matches.

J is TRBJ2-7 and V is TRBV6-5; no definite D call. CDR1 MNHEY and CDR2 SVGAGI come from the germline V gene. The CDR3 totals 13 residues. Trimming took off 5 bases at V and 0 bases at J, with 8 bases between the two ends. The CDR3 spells CASSRGSSYEQYF. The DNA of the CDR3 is TGTGCCAGCAGTCGCGGTAGCTCCTACGAGCAGTACTTC.

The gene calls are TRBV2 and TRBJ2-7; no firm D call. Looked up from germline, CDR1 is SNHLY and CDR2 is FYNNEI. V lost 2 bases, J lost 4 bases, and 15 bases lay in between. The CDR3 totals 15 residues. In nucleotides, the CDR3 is TGTGCCAGCAGTGAACTCCGCGCCGCTGGTTACGAGCAGTACTTC. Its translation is CASSELRAAGYEQYF.

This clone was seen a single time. The CDR3 coding sequence is TGTGCCAGCAGCTTGGACAGCTTTTTCTCTGGAAACACCATATATTTT. Its translation: CASSLDSFFSGNTIYF. This sequence joins TRBV5-6 and TRBJ1-3; D is unresolved. V shed 0 bases and J shed 0 bases, with 10 bases lying between them. The CDR3 length is 16 residues. Germline loops: CDR1 SGHDT, CDR2 YYEEEE.

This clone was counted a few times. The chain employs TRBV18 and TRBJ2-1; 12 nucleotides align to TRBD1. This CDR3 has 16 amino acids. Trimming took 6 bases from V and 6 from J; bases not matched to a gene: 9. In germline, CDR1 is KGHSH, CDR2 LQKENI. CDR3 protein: CASSPTGTGGRNEQFF. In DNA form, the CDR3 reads TGTGCCAGCTCCCCAACCGGGACAGGGGGCCGCAATGAGCAGTTCTTC.

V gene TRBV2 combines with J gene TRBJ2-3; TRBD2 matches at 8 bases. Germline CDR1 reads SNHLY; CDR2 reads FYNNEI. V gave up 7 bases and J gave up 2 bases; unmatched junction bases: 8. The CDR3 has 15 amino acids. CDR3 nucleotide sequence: TGTGCCAGCACAGGGTTTAGCGGGAACACAGATACGCAGTATTTT. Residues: CASTGFSGNTDTQYF.

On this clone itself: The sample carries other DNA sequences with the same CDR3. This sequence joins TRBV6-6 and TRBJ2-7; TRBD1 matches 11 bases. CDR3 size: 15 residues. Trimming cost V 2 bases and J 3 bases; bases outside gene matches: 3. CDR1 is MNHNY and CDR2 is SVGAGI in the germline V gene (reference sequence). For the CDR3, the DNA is TGTGCCAGCAGTTACCCGGGACAGGGGGTCTACGAGCAGTACTTC. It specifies CASSYPGQGVYEQYF.

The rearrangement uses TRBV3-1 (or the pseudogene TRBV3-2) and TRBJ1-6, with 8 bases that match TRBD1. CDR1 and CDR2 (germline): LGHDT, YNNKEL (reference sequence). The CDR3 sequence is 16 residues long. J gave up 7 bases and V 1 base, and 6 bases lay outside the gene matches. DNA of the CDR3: TGTGCCAGCAGCCAAGTCTGGACAGGGCTCAATTCACCCCTCCACTTT. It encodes CASSQVWTGLNSPLHF.